The clone carrying this TCR beta chain was counted between two and nine times. Its specificity is not known. These data belong to a study of T cells in Graves' hyperthyroidism and ophthalmopathy. RNA transcripts gave rise to amplified TCR beta CDR3 regions. TCR CDR3 underwent first-round RT-PCR with the HTBI primer set. TCRdb analysed the multiplex PCR reads with MiXCR anew, one entry per CDR3 protein. The sample lists approximately 510,000 distinct CDR3 sequences; about 20% were seen once. Study-wide results and caveats: Ophthalmopathy was identified by the model a median approximately 6.4 months ahead of onset. Blood shared most expanded thyroid clonotypes above 0.001.

This clonotype was sampled from a man younger than 35 with Graves' hyperthyroidism. The sequencing input was blood.

CDR3 in amino acids: CASSIYQGARSGELFF. DNA of the CDR3: TGTGCCAGCAGCATCTACCAGGGGGCGCGGTCCGGGGAGCTGTTTTTT. The gene calls are TRBV11-2 and TRBJ2-2; 8 bases align to TRBD1. This CDR3 region has 16 residues. With 5 bases clipped from V and 6 bases from J, the junction kept 11 bases outside the gene matches. The germline CDR1 and CDR2 sequences are SGHAT and FQNNGV.